The text below deals with one TCR beta chain. It has no known antigen specificity. Base-call qualities are not available, and no considerably larger clone is one nucleotide away. The meaning of the sample's time point label: about 28 days (+/-7) after the second vaccine dose. Because spike-specific TCR depth and breadth did not differ between the two schedules, AZD1222 recipients who got a second dose at roughly 4 weeks were pooled with those who got a second dose at roughly 12 weeks. Samples from vaccinated people were obtained from the UK trials COV001 and COV002, which included a single-blind randomized controlled phase 2/3 trial of AZD1222 (ChAdOx1 nCoV-19) in healthy adults. For TCRbeta chain sequencing, PBMC samples were collected from trial participants at day 0 and at day 28 after the second dose. The sample is drawn from a study of T cell responses to AZD1222 COVID-19 vaccine (dated by TCRdb to the early 2020s). A note on the overall study: TCR sequencing was performed for about 250 trial participants, of whom approximately 200 were given two doses of AZD1222 and around 25 were given two doses of MenACWY control vaccine. Trial participants were enrolled by age into 18-55, 56-69 and 70-plus year subgroups, with approximately 150, 30 and 60 TCR-sequenced participants respectively.

Overall results and qualifications from the work: Most participants were white British and females outnumbered males, and the authors suggested that clonal diversity may have been underestimated. A significant rise in spike-specific TCR breadth and depth was observed after two AZD1222 doses relative to day 0 and relative to MenACWY recipients. Because no day 14 peak-response samples were available, the repertoires could be characterized only after the peak T cell response. Conclusions about previously exposed vaccinees are limited, since just six or seven AZD1222 recipients were seropositive for SARS-CoV-2 at baseline. The whole spike protein was spanned by vaccine-associated CD4 TCRs, and dominant responses were seen in regions 160-218 and 743-854. The 56-69-year group was small, and its depth increase did not reach significance, likely because of low power. Epitopes outside the regions mutated in the B.1.351 and B.1.1.7 variants were reportedly recognized by nearly half of the unique spike-specific TCRs.

The CDR3 regions of human TCRbeta chains were analyzed by immunosequencing. As for how the authors treated the data: TCRs in the repertoires were matched against a reference library of SARS-CoV-2-specific TCRs that had been generated with the MIRA antigen-specificity platform. Breadth was defined as the fraction of unique TCRs that were SARS-CoV-2-associated. Depth was defined as the fraction of total T cells that were SARS-CoV-2-associated. Each spike-specific TCR was assigned to its reactive spike region and to a CD4 or CD8 class using the MIRA data. Log10-transformed breadth and depth values were compared by one-way ANOVA with Sidak's multiple comparisons tests. The source is immuneACCESS, and TCRdb retained only in-frame sequences with V and J called. Part of the clones is not carried over; for the studies checked, unresolved V genes explain less than half of this, and the remainder is unexplained. Clone size and V and J calls were adopted from that table, with D and trimming inferred from the DNA. Here the sample has about 77,000 clones; roughly 90% occur a single time. Of the sample, roughly 5.1% is held by the ten largest clones.

Cut back by 4 bases and 0 bases, the V and J ends lie 10 bases apart. The CDR3 sequence holds 14 residues, the cysteine and phenylalanine included. Of all the DNA, just the CDR3 is kept, 42 bases in frame from base 1. The germline V gene (reference sequence) supplies CDR1 LGHDT and CDR2 YNNKEL. The chain joins TRBV3-1 (or the pseudogene TRBV3-2) to TRBJ2-7; D gene: possibly TRBD2, on 6 matching bases. The material was peripheral blood, obtained 28 days after the second AZD1222 dose. The TCR was taken from an adult who received the AZD1222 COVID-19 vaccine. CDR3 loop: CASSPSGVSYEQYF. The bases read TGTGCCAGCAGCCCCTCGGGGGTCTCCTACGAGCAGTACTTC.